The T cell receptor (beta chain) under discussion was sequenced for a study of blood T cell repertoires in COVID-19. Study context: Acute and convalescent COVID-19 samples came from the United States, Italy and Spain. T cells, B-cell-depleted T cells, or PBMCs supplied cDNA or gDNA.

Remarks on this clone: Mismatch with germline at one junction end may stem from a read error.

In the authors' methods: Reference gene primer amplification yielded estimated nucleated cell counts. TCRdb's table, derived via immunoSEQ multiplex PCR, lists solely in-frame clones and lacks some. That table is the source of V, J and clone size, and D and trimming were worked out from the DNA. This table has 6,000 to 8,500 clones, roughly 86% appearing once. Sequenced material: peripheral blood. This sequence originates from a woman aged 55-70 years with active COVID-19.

The CDR3 DNA follows: TGTGCCAGCAGGAAAGCGGGGGCCGACTTC. Its protein product is CASRKAGADF. This sequence joins TRBV2 and TRBJ2-5; 8 positions match TRBD2. The CDR3 is 10 amino acids. Germline values: CDR1 SNHLY, CDR2 FYNNEI.